This is a list of T cell receptor beta chains from one sample in a study of T-cell memory formation after mild COVID-19. TCRdb re-analysed the 5' RACE reads in MiXCR, keeping a single row per CDR3 protein. The sample includes 290,000 or so distinct CDR3 sequences, roughly a fifth of them seen just once. Sequenced input: PBMCs or a T cell subset sorted from them (not recorded which). These receptors were collected from a man aged 18 to 30 who had mild COVID-19 (a few samples of this study predate the infection). Cell type and time point are not known. CDR3s include the opening cysteine and the closing phenylalanine or tryptophan. D genes are given only for firm matches. Only some rows state a clone size, as once, few, many or a class for expanded clones.

j_call clone_size v_call d_call cdr3_nt cdr3_aa
TRBJ2-2 few TRBV4-3 NA TGCGCCAGCAGCCAAGTCTCAGGTATCGCCGGGGAGCTGTTTTTT CASSQVSGIAGELFF
TRBJ2-7 NA TRBV6-5 NA TGTGCCAGCAGTCACGAGGGGGGAGGAAACGAGCAGTACTTC CASSHEGGGNEQYF
TRBJ2-5 NA TRBV27 NA TGTGCCAGCAGCCCGCTCGCAGGGTTCCAAGAGACCCAGTACTTC CASSPLAGFQETQYF
TRBJ1-2 NA TRBV27 NA TGTGCCAGCAGCGGGGGGAGGGCGCGAACCTTC CASSGGRARTF
TRBJ1-1 once TRBV15 NA TGTGCCACCAGCAGAGTGTCGGGGGGCACTGAAGCTTTCTTT CATSRVSGGTEAFF
TRBJ1-2 few TRBV5-6 TRBD1 TGTGCCAGCAGCTCGGACAGGGCTTATGGCTACACCTTC CASSSDRAYGYTF
TRBJ2-5 NA TRBV7-2 NA TGTGCCAGCAGCTTTGTCCTCCGGGAGACCCAGTACTTC CASSFVLRETQYF
TRBJ2-6 many TRBV13 NA TGTGCCAGCAGCCCTCGTTGGGACACCTCTGGGGCCAACGTCCTGACTTTC CASSPRWDTSGANVLTF
TRBJ1-2 few TRBV4-3 NA TGCGCCAGCAGCCTTGGGGGGGGTGACTATGGCTACACCTTC CASSLGGGDYGYTF
TRBJ2-2 few TRBV7-6 TRBD2 TGTGCCAGCAGCCCAGCGGGGTTTGGGACCGGGGAGCTGTTTTTT CASSPAGFGTGELFF
TRBJ2-4 few TRBV18 NA TGTGCCAGCTCACCAAGTGGACAGGCCAAAAACATTCAGTACTTC CASSPSGQAKNIQYF
TRBJ1-3 few TRBV2 NA TGTGCCAGCAGTGAACGGACGAGGTCCGGAAACACCATATATTTT CASSERTRSGNTIYF
TRBJ2-5 NA TRBV7-9 NA TGTGCCAGCAGCACCCCCGAATCCTCGGAAAAAGAGACCCAGTACTTC CASSTPESSEKETQYF
TRBJ2-2 few TRBV10-3 NA TGTGCCATCAGAGGAAGATGGAGCACCGGGGAGCTGTTTTTT CAIRGRWSTGELFF
TRBJ1-2 NA TRBV27 NA TGTGCCAGCACCGGGGGGATTGATGGCTACACCTTC CASTGGIDGYTF
TRBJ1-6 NA TRBV2 NA TGTGCCAGCAGCGAGGAGGGTTCACCCCTCCACTTT CASSEEGSPLHF
TRBJ2-3 few TRBV7-8 TRBD1 TGTGCCAGCAGCCTCTACCCAGGGGGTCGGACCACAGATACGCAGTATTTT CASSLYPGGRTTDTQYF
TRBJ2-5 once TRBV7-9 TRBD1 TGTGCCAGCAGCGCCAACCGGGACAGTCGGGGAGAGACCCAGTACTTC CASSANRDSRGETQYF
TRBJ1-1 few TRBV6-5 NA TGTGCCAGCAGTTACTCTGGTTATTTGCCGGACACTGAAGCTTTCTTT CASSYSGYLPDTEAFF
TRBJ2-5 few TRBV4-2 TRBD2 TGTGCCAGCAGCCCCCCCCGCGCGGGGGGGGAGGAGACCCAGTACTTC CASSPPRAGGEETQYF
TRBJ2-7 many TRBV12-3/TRBV12-4 TRBD1 TGTGCCAGCAGTTTGGGTGGCTCTCCCGGACAGGGGAACTTC CASSLGGSPGQGNF
TRBJ1-2 NA TRBV5-6 TRBD1 TGTGCCAGCAGCATTCGACAGGGGGCCACCCGGCTCCTCACCTTC CASSIRQGATRLLTF
TRBJ2-4 many TRBV5-6 NA TGTGCCAGCCGCGAGCAGGGAACCAAAAACATTCAGTACTTC CASREQGTKNIQYF
TRBJ1-6 NA TRBV27 NA TGTGCCAGCGCGCCGGGGGGGAATTCACCCCTCCACTTT CASAPGGNSPLHF
TRBJ2-5 few TRBV12-3/TRBV12-4 NA TGTGCCAGCAGTCTCATAGGCATCGAGGAGACCCAGTACTTC CASSLIGIEETQYF
TRBJ2-7 few TRBV11-2 NA TGTGCCAGCAGCTTAGATCCTCGGGGCTCCGAGCAGTACTTC CASSLDPRGSEQYF
TRBJ1-2 NA TRBV11-2 NA TGTGCCAGCAGCTTAGACCGGCGTCGGGGCTACACCTTC CASSLDRRRGYTF
TRBJ1-2 few TRBV6-6 NA TGTGCCAGCAGTTACTCGGCCCAGGCCTCCTATGGCTACACCTTC CASSYSAQASYGYTF